These T cell receptor beta chains were read from a single sample in a study of blood T cells in healthy people across ages. TCRdb used MiXCR to reprocess the 5' RACE reads, holding one entry per CDR3 protein. The sample holds around 710,000 distinct CDR3 sequences; roughly 43% are singletons and the top ten take about 20%. What was sequenced was blood. The receptor set was obtained from an older woman in good health. CDR3s include the opening cysteine and the closing phenylalanine or tryptophan. Fields, in order: V gene, clone size, D gene, J gene, CDR3 DNA, CDR3 protein. The D gene is left open where the match is weak. The size field is filled for only some rows; it gives once, few, many or a size class.

V gene: TRBV12-3/TRBV12-4
clone size: NA
D gene: NA
J gene: TRBJ2-7
CDR3 DNA: TGTGCCAGCATTTTATTTGTGGGGGACGAGCAGTACTTC
CDR3 protein: CASILFVGDEQYF

V gene: TRBV6-2/TRBV6-3
clone size: few
D gene: NA
J gene: TRBJ2-1
CDR3 DNA: TGTGCCAGCAGCACACTGGCGACCTCCTACAATGAGCAGTTCTTC
CDR3 protein: CASSTLATSYNEQFF

V gene: TRBV7-3
clone size: NA
D gene: NA
J gene: TRBJ2-1
CDR3 DNA: TGTGCCAGCAGCTCCTCTCGGTCGAATGAGCAGTTCTTC
CDR3 protein: CASSSSRSNEQFF

V gene: TRBV25-1
clone size: once
D gene: TRBD1
J gene: TRBJ1-2
CDR3 DNA: TGCGCCAGCAGCCGACAGGGGTCGTACTATGGCTACACCTTC
CDR3 protein: CASSRQGSYYGYTF

V gene: TRBV3-1
clone size: few
D gene: TRBD1
J gene: TRBJ2-7
CDR3 DNA: TGTGCCAGCAGCTCTGGACAGGCCGGGTACGAGCAGTACTTC
CDR3 protein: CASSSGQAGYEQYF

V gene: TRBV7-2
clone size: NA
D gene: NA
J gene: TRBJ2-2
CDR3 DNA: TGTGCCAGCAGCTTATATCAGAACACCGGGGAGCTGTTTTTT
CDR3 protein: CASSLYQNTGELFF

V gene: TRBV14
clone size: NA
D gene: NA
J gene: TRBJ1-2
CDR3 DNA: TGTGCCAGCAGCCAAGATGCCAGCTATGGCTACACCTTC
CDR3 protein: CASSQDASYGYTF

V gene: TRBV4-2
clone size: NA
D gene: TRBD2
J gene: TRBJ2-4
CDR3 DNA: TGTGCCAGCAGCCAAGACCTAGCGGGGGATCGATACATTCAGTACTTC
CDR3 protein: CASSQDLAGDRYIQYF

V gene: TRBV29-1
clone size: NA
D gene: NA
J gene: TRBJ2-1
CDR3 DNA: TGCAGCGCCGGGACGCAGGGTGGAGAGCAGTTCTTC
CDR3 protein: CSAGTQGGEQFF

V gene: TRBV7-2
clone size: many
D gene: TRBD2
J gene: TRBJ2-7
CDR3 DNA: TGTGCCAGCAGCTTAGTTTCTGCGGGAGCAGTCGAGCAGTACTTC
CDR3 protein: CASSLVSAGAVEQYF

V gene: TRBV10-3
clone size: NA
D gene: TRBD1
J gene: TRBJ2-5
CDR3 DNA: TGTGCCACCGGACAGGCAGAAGAGACCCAGTACTTC
CDR3 protein: CATGQAEETQYF

V gene: TRBV5-1
clone size: NA
D gene: NA
J gene: TRBJ2-2
CDR3 DNA: TGCGCCAGCAGCTTGGACAGGGCTGAAACCGGGGAGCTGTTTTTT
CDR3 protein: CASSLDRAETGELFF

V gene: TRBV7-2
clone size: few
D gene: NA
J gene: TRBJ1-4
CDR3 DNA: TGTGCCAGCAGCTTAGTGGGGCAGGGTACTGAAAAACTGTTTTTT
CDR3 protein: CASSLVGQGTEKLFF

V gene: TRBV3-1
clone size: NA
D gene: NA
J gene: TRBJ2-3
CDR3 DNA: TGTGCCAGCAGCCAAAAAACGTCTTCAGATACGCAGTATTTT
CDR3 protein: CASSQKTSSDTQYF

V gene: TRBV7-6
clone size: NA
D gene: NA
J gene: TRBJ2-5
CDR3 DNA: TGTGCCAGCAGCTTAGAGGTCGGGGGCCTCAATGAGCAGTACTTC
CDR3 protein: CASSLEVGGLNEQYF

V gene: TRBV6-6
clone size: NA
D gene: TRBD2
J gene: TRBJ2-3
CDR3 DNA: TGTGCCAGCAAACCAGGGACTAGCGGAAACACAGATACGCAGTATTTT
CDR3 protein: CASKPGTSGNTDTQYF

V gene: TRBV27
clone size: NA
D gene: NA
J gene: TRBJ2-1
CDR3 DNA: TGTGCCAGCAGTCCCCTGGGTAGCAATGAGCAGTTCTTC
CDR3 protein: CASSPLGSNEQFF

V gene: TRBV6-5
clone size: NA
D gene: TRBD2
J gene: TRBJ2-7
CDR3 DNA: TGTGCCAGCAGTCCGGGACTAGCGGGAGACGAGCGGTACTTC
CDR3 protein: CASSPGLAGDERYF

V gene: TRBV25-1
clone size: NA
D gene: TRBD1
J gene: TRBJ2-5
CDR3 DNA: TGTGCCAGCAGTGACGCGACAGGGCGTTTGACCCAGTACTTC
CDR3 protein: CASSDATGRLTQYF

V gene: TRBV27
clone size: few
D gene: NA
J gene: TRBJ2-5
CDR3 DNA: TGTGCCAGCAGTCCCCGGCAGCGGGAAGAGACCCAGTACTTC
CDR3 protein: CASSPRQREETQYF

V gene: TRBV3-1
clone size: NA
D gene: NA
J gene: TRBJ1-6
CDR3 DNA: TGTGCCAGCATAGGCCAGGGGAATTCACCCCTCCACTTT
CDR3 protein: CASIGQGNSPLHF

V gene: TRBV6-2/TRBV6-3
clone size: NA
D gene: TRBD2
J gene: TRBJ2-7
CDR3 DNA: TGTGCCAGCGGGGGGGGCAGCGGGAGACCACCCTTCTCCTACGAGCAGTACTTC
CDR3 protein: CASGGGSGRPPFSYEQYF

V gene: TRBV11-2
clone size: NA
D gene: NA
J gene: TRBJ2-3
CDR3 DNA: TGTGTCAGCAGCTTAGATGGTGTTAGCATCGATACGCAGTATTTT
CDR3 protein: CVSSLDGVSIDTQYF

V gene: TRBV20-1
clone size: NA
D gene: NA
J gene: TRBJ2-7
CDR3 DNA: TGCAGTGCTAGCTTGGGCTACGAGCAGTACTTC
CDR3 protein: CSASLGYEQYF

V gene: TRBV5-6
clone size: few
D gene: NA
J gene: TRBJ2-1
CDR3 DNA: TGTGCCAGCAGTATGGGTCAAGCTAGCTACAATGAGCAGTTCTTC
CDR3 protein: CASSMGQASYNEQFF

V gene: TRBV20-1
clone size: few
D gene: TRBD2
J gene: TRBJ2-1
CDR3 DNA: TGCAGTGCTAGGGGGAGCGGGGGGTCCTACAATGAGCAGTTCTTC
CDR3 protein: CSARGSGGSYNEQFF

V gene: TRBV5-1
clone size: NA
D gene: TRBD1
J gene: TRBJ2-1
CDR3 DNA: TGCGCCAGCAGCTTGGAACCGGGACAGGGGAAGTTCTTC
CDR3 protein: CASSLEPGQGKFF

V gene: TRBV24-1
clone size: NA
D gene: NA
J gene: TRBJ2-5
CDR3 DNA: TGTGCCACCAGTGATCGAGGGTTACGAGAGACCCAGTACTTC
CDR3 protein: CATSDRGLRETQYF

V gene: TRBV20-1
clone size: NA
D gene: TRBD1
J gene: TRBJ2-1
CDR3 DNA: TGCAGTGCTTTAAACCCTACAGGGGTCAATGAGCAGTTCTTC
CDR3 protein: CSALNPTGVNEQFF

V gene: TRBV20-1
clone size: few
D gene: NA
J gene: TRBJ2-5
CDR3 DNA: TGCAGTGCTATATCTCAACAAGAGACCCAGTACTTC
CDR3 protein: CSAISQQETQYF

V gene: TRBV30
clone size: NA
D gene: NA
J gene: TRBJ2-3
CDR3 DNA: TGTGCCTGGAGGGAGCGGGCTAGCACAGATACGCAGTATTTT
CDR3 protein: CAWRERASTDTQYF

V gene: TRBV28
clone size: many
D gene: NA
J gene: TRBJ2-1
CDR3 DNA: TGTGCCAGCAGCCAACCCCTAAGTGAGCAGTTCTTC
CDR3 protein: CASSQPLSEQFF

V gene: TRBV7-9
clone size: NA
D gene: TRBD2
J gene: TRBJ2-1
CDR3 DNA: TGTGCCAGCAGCACCTTGGGAGCGGACTCGGGGGGTGAGCAGTTCTTC
CDR3 protein: CASSTLGADSGGEQFF

V gene: TRBV3-1
clone size: many
D gene: NA
J gene: TRBJ2-1
CDR3 DNA: TGTGCCAGCAGCCAACCCCAGCTAGTAGCCTACAATGAGCAGTTCTTC
CDR3 protein: CASSQPQLVAYNEQFF

V gene: TRBV28
clone size: NA
D gene: TRBD1
J gene: TRBJ1-6
CDR3 DNA: TGTGCCAGCAGTTTCCTCCTCCAATCCCAGGGGGCGACTGGATCACCCCTCCACTTT
CDR3 protein: CASSFLLQSQGATGSPLHF

V gene: TRBV7-2
clone size: NA
D gene: NA
J gene: TRBJ2-7
CDR3 DNA: TGTGCCAGCAGCTTGACAGCCCAGTACGAGCAGTACTTC
CDR3 protein: CASSLTAQYEQYF

V gene: TRBV6-5
clone size: NA
D gene: NA
J gene: TRBJ2-3
CDR3 DNA: TGTGCCAGCAGTTACTCTGGGGATACGCAGTATTTT
CDR3 protein: CASSYSGDTQYF

V gene: TRBV6-1
clone size: NA
D gene: TRBD2
J gene: TRBJ2-3
CDR3 DNA: TGTGCCAGCAGAATACTAGCGGGGGAGGATAGCACAGATACGCAGTATTTT
CDR3 protein: CASRILAGEDSTDTQYF

V gene: TRBV30
clone size: NA
D gene: TRBD1
J gene: TRBJ1-1
CDR3 DNA: TGTGCCTGGTGCCGACAGGGGACTGAAGCTTTCTTT
CDR3 protein: CAWCRQGTEAFF

V gene: TRBV6-5
clone size: few
D gene: NA
J gene: TRBJ2-7
CDR3 DNA: TGTGCCAGCAGTTACGCTTTTACCGAGTCCTACGAGCAGTACTTC
CDR3 protein: CASSYAFTESYEQYF

V gene: TRBV3-1
clone size: once
D gene: TRBD2
J gene: TRBJ2-5
CDR3 DNA: TGTGCCAGCAGCCGCCGACCAGCGGGAGGGCTGGAGACCCAGTACTTC
CDR3 protein: CASSRRPAGGLETQYF

V gene: TRBV29-1
clone size: many
D gene: TRBD1
J gene: TRBJ2-5
CDR3 DNA: TGCAGCGCCGGACAGGGTTCAGGGACCCAGTACTTC
CDR3 protein: CSAGQGSGTQYF

V gene: TRBV7-2
clone size: NA
D gene: NA
J gene: TRBJ1-2
CDR3 DNA: TGTGCCAGCAGCTTAGCCACAGTCGCTAAGGGCTACACCTTC
CDR3 protein: CASSLATVAKGYTF

V gene: TRBV28
clone size: NA
D gene: NA
J gene: TRBJ2-7
CDR3 DNA: TGTGCCAACTCAATGGCCCCCTACGAGCAGTACTTC
CDR3 protein: CANSMAPYEQYF